The 5 T cell receptor beta chains below come from one sample, sequenced in a study of T cells in Graves' hyperthyroidism and ophthalmopathy. There were TCR beta CDR3 regions amplified from RNA transcripts. Using the HTBI primer set, a first-round RT-PCR was run on the TCR CDR3. Via MiXCR, TCRdb re-called the multiplex PCR reads, giving one row per CDR3 protein. In the table there are some 740,000 distinct CDR3 sequences, approximately 15% of which are singletons. The specimen sequenced was blood. All receptors derive from a woman between 18 and 30 years old with Graves' hyperthyroidism.

This clonotype was seen only a few times. The chain uses TRBV12-5 and TRBJ1-4, with 7 bases fitting TRBD1. V was pared by 0 bases and J by 5 bases, with 12 bases of the junction left unmatched. Per germline, CDR1 LGHNT and CDR2 FRNRAP. The CDR3 extends over 18 amino acids. In DNA, the CDR3 is TGTGCTAGTGGTTTGGTAAGGTTCGGGGGACAGAAGAATGAAAAACTGTTTTTT. Amino acids: CASGLVRFGGQKNEKLFF.

This clonotype was picked up a small number of times. The DNA of the CDR3 is TGCGCCAGCAGCCAAGATCACCCAGCGGTCTACGAGCAGTACTTC. Its translation is CASSQDHPAVYEQYF. This chain connects TRBV4-1 to TRBJ2-7, with D possibly TRBD2 on 5 matching bases. The CDR3 has 15 amino acids. Germline assignment: CDR1 MGHRA and CDR2 YSYEKL. V lost 0 bases and J 3 bases, leaving 12 bases between the germline ends.

This clonotype was detected a few times. The genes are TRBV7-2 and TRBJ2-1; D uncertain. Germline V gene data show CDR1 as SGHTA and CDR2 as FQGNSA. The CDR3 loop spans 15 amino acids. V was cut by 3 bases and J by 4 bases, with 13 bases left in between. CDR3 nucleotides: TGTGCCAGCAGCTTGGAGCCGTTCATTTACAATGAGCAGTTCTTC. The encoded protein is CASSLEPFIYNEQFF.

This clonotype came up many times. V gene TRBV7-8 combines with J gene TRBJ2-7, with TRBD2 matching 12 bases. The V gene's germline CDR1 is SGHVS and CDR2 FQNEAQ. Losses at the gene ends were 5 bases for V and 4 bases for J; bases not matched to a gene: 6. The CDR3 loop spans 15 amino acids. The CDR3 loop is CASSPRLAGEYEQYF. CDR3 sequence (DNA): TGTGCCAGCAGCCCGAGACTAGCGGGAGAATACGAGCAGTACTTC.

This clonotype has just a few counts. A junction boundary mismatches the germline segment, possibly from a read error. The chain joins TRBV2 to TRBJ1-4; perhaps TRBD1 as D (6 bases). This CDR3 comprises 15 residues. The germline V gene encodes CDR1 SNHLY and CDR2 FYNNEI. This chain's CDR3 is CASSELGTTNEKLFF. The CDR3 DNA reads TGTGCCAGCAGTGAATTAGGGACAACAAATGAAAAACTGTTTTTT.